This TCR beta chain was sequenced for a study of identical twins. The study's findings and limits: Sharing of beta out-of-frame sequences by twins showed a weaker excess.

Template switching, a step in the protocol, added a universal primer site, and cDNA carried unique molecular identifiers. Using its own MiXCR run on the 5' RACE reads, TCRdb lists one record per CDR3 protein. The data show roughly 1.6 million distinct CDR3 sequences, under 35% seen once. This clonotype showed up just a few times. The antigen is not known. Germline CDR1 and CDR2: LGHNA and YNFKEQ. V dropped 0 bases and J dropped 3; count of bases not matched to a gene: 8. The CDR3 spans 19 residues. Sample: cord blood. The chain employs TRBV4-2 and TRBJ2-3, with 14 bases matching TRBD2. The clonotype comes from a newborn girl in good health. In nucleotides, the CDR3 is TGTGCCAGCAGCCAAGAGGGGACTAGCGGGGGCCCGATTACAGATACGCAGTATTTT. Protein sequence: CASSQEGTSGGPITDTQYF.